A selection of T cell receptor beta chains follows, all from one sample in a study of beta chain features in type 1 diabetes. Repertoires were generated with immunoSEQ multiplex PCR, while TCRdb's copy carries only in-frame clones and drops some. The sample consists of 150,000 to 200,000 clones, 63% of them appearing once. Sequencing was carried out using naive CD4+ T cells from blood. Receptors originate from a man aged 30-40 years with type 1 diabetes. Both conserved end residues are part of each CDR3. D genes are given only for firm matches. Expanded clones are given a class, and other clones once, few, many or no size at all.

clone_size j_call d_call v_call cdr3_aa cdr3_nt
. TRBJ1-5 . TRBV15 CATSRGGGNQPQHF TGTGCCACCAGCAGAGGTGGGGGCAATCAGCCCCAGCATTTT
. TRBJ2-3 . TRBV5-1 CASSLAIGKSTDTQYF TGCGCCAGCAGCTTGGCAATAGGCAAAAGCACAGATACGCAGTATTTT
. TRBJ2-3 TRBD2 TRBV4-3 CASSQGLAGSDTQYF TGCGCCAGCAGCCAGGGACTAGCGGGGAGCGATACGCAGTATTTT
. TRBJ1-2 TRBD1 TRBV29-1 CSVGGQGNNGGYTF TGCAGCGTTGGGGGACAGGGAAATAATGGTGGCTACACCTTC
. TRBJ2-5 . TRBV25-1 CASSDPVSGVQETQYF TGTGCCAGCAGTGACCCTGTGAGTGGAGTCCAAGAGACCCAGTACTTC
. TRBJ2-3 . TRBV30 CAWSWGFSTDTQYF TGTGCCTGGAGCTGGGGATTCAGCACAGATACGCAGTATTTT
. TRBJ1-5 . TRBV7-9 CASSLSAGGNQPQHF TGTGCCAGCAGCTTATCGGCAGGGGGCAATCAGCCCCAGCATTTT
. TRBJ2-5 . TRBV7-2 CASSLGIKETQYF TGTGCCAGCAGCTTAGGGATAAAGGAGACCCAGTACTTC
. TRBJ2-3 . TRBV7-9 CASSPGQMSTDTQYF TGTGCCAGCAGCCCCGGACAGATGAGCACAGATACGCAGTATTTT
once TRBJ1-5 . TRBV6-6 CASSQMEQPQHF TGTGCCAGCAGCCAGATGGAACAGCCCCAGCATTTT
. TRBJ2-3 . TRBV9 CASSVLADTQYF TGTGCCAGCAGCGTACTGGCAGATACGCAGTATTTT
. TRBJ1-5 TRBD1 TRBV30 CAWNSQGAHQPQHF TGTGCCTGGAACTCACAGGGGGCTCATCAGCCCCAGCATTTT
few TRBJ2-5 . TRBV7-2 CASSLGTQETQYF TGTGCCAGCAGCTTAGGGACCCAGGAGACCCAGTACTTC
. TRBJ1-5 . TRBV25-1 CASSESEGSYNQPQHF TGTGCCAGCAGTGAAAGCGAGGGTAGCTACAATCAGCCCCAGCATTTT
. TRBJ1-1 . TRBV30 CAWGGTGAEAFF TGTGCCTGGGGTGGAACCGGGGCTGAAGCTTTCTTT
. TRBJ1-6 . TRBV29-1 CSGRYGDSPLHF TGCAGCGGCCGATACGGAGATTCACCCCTCCACTTT
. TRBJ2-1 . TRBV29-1 CSVVVQFF TGCAGCGTTGTGGTGCAGTTCTTC
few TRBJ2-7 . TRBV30 CAWSAAYEQYF TGTGCCTGGAGCGCGGCCTACGAGCAGTACTTC
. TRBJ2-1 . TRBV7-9 CASSLEVIHEQFF TGTGCCAGCAGCTTAGAAGTCATCCATGAGCAGTTCTTC
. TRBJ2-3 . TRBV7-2 CASSFRLISGDTQYF TGTGCCAGCAGCTTCAGGTTGATTAGCGGCGATACGCAGTATTTT
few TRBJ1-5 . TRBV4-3 CASSPQGDQPQHF TGCGCCAGCAGCCCACAGGGAGATCAGCCCCAGCATTTT
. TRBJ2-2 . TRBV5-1 CASSLEVFYTGELFF TGCGCCAGCAGCTTGGAAGTGTTTTACACCGGGGAGCTGTTTTTT